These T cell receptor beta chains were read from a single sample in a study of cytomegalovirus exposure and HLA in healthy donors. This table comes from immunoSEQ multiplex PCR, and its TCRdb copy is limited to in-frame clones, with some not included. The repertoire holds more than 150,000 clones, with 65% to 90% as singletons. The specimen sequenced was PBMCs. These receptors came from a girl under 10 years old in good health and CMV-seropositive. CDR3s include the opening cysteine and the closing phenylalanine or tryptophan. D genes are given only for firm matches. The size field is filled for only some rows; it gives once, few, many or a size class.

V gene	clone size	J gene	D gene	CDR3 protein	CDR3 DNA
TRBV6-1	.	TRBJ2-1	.	CASSGPSENSYNEQFF	TGTGCCAGCAGTGGTCCCAGCGAGAACTCCTACAATGAGCAGTTCTTC
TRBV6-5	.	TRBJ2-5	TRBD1	CATARGTQETQYF	TGTGCCACCGCCAGGGGGACCCAAGAGACCCAGTACTTC
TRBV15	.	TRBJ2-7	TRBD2	CATSRALAEHTYEQYF	TGTGCCACCAGCAGAGCCCTAGCGGAACATACCTACGAGCAGTACTTC
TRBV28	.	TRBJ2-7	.	CASSRNRPSYEQYF	TGTGCCAGCAGTCGGAACAGACCCTCCTACGAGCAGTACTTC
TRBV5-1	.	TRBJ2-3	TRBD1	CASAFTPTGADTQYF	TGCGCCAGCGCCTTTACGCCGACAGGGGCAGATACGCAGTATTTT
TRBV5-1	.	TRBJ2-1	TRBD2	CASSLGASGGGNEQFF	TGCGCCAGCAGCTTGGGTGCTAGCGGGGGAGGAAATGAGCAGTTCTTC
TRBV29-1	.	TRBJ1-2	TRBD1	CSVRSGGAGYGYTF	TGCAGCGTTAGATCAGGGGGCGCGGGCTATGGCTACACCTTC
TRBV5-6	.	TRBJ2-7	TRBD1	CASSYLPGQGAPYEQYF	TGTGCCAGCAGTTATCTACCGGGACAGGGGGCCCCCTACGAGCAGTACTTC
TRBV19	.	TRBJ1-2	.	CAVTSGGGYTF	TGTGCCGTTACTTCAGGCGGGGGCTACACCTTC
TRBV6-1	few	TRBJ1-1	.	CASSWEREAFF	TGTGCCAGCAGTTGGGAGAGGGAAGCTTTCTTT
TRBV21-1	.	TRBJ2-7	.	CASSRRWCPGGHYSYEQYF	TGTGCCAGCAGCCGACGGTGGTGCCCGGGGGGCCACTACTCCTACGAGCAGTACTTC
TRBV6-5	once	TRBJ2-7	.	CASSYSRGGRYEQYF	TGTGCCAGCAGTTACTCGAGGGGGGGTAGGTACGAGCAGTACTTC
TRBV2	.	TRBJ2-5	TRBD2	CASERGMLETQYF	TGTGCCAGCGAGCGGGGTATGCTGGAGACCCAGTACTTC
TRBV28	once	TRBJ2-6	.	CASSMDSSFSGANVLTF	TGTGCCAGCAGTATGGACAGTTCATTCTCTGGGGCCAACGTCCTGACTTTC
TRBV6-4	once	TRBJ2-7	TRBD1	CASSDTGQAPNYEQYF	TGTGCCAGCAGTGACACGGGACAGGCGCCCAACTACGAGCAGTACTTC
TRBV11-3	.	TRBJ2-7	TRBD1	CASSLWGDRGPYEQYF	TGTGCCAGCAGCTTATGGGGGGACAGGGGTCCCTACGAGCAGTACTTC
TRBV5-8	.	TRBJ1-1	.	CASSKWDWAGGTEAFF	TGTGCCAGCAGCAAGTGGGACTGGGCTGGAGGCACTGAAGCTTTCTTT